This T cell receptor beta chain was captured in a study of cytomegalovirus exposure and HLA in healthy donors. Looking at the study overall: The 90 to 150 validation repertoires, a later analysis reported, used the same platform as the approximately 670 first-cohort repertoires.

Method: immunoSEQ multiplex PCR; TCRdb's copy keeps in-frame clones and lacks some. The profile shows over 200,000 clones, about 92% of them singletons. The germline V gene encodes CDR1 MNHEY and CDR2 SMNVEV (reference sequence). V dropped 2 bases and J dropped 2; count of bases not matched to a gene: 0. The CDR3 runs 14 residues. As regards this clone: Its antigen remains unidentified. Just one base apart from a much larger clone, this may be a read error.

The study's findings and limits: According to the study, 180 or so TCR beta chains were cytomegalovirus-associated.

The receptor was isolated from a woman aged 25-40 years in good health and CMV-seronegative. The chain couples TRBV27 to TRBJ2-1, with TRBD2 identical over 7 bases. The sequenced sample was PBMCs. CDR3 amino acids: CASSLLAAYNEQFF. CDR3 DNA sequence: TGTGCCAGCAGTTTACTAGCGGCCTACAATGAGCAGTTCTTC.